This TCR beta chain was sequenced in a study of shared clonotypes between healthy human individuals. At the level of the study: CD4 naive and CD4 memory each took three plates per donor, while CD8 naive took two and CD8 memory one. Points from the study as a whole: The naive CD4 repertoires of a handful of donors were compared, and approximately 4.5% of clonotypes were shared.

Every subset had its genomic DNA shared out evenly among several immunoSEQ plates. The sorted-subset replicate PCRs were given roughly 200 ng DNA, which is about 30,000 T cell genomes. Profiling relied on immunoSEQ multiplex PCR, and the TCRdb table lists in-frame clones only, not all of them. The repertoire holds some 2.1 million clones, with just under 95% as singletons. A note on this clone: Its antigen is unidentified.

Naive CD8 isolation took CD45RO-negative cells positively selected for CCR7 and excluded terminally differentiated effector memory CD45RA+ cells. The sequenced sample consisted of naive CD8+ T cells sorted from blood. The TCR was taken from a young man in good health.

The CDR3: CASKGNRGSTDTQYF. The CDR3 nucleotides are TGTGCCAGCAAGGGAAATAGAGGAAGCACAGATACGCAGTATTTT. The chain combines TRBV6-1 with TRBJ2-3; D not certain. CDR3 length: 15 residues. Germline assignment: CDR1 MNHNS and CDR2 SASEGT. V lost 7 bases to trimming and J lost 0 bases, with 14 bases between them.